What follows is one T cell receptor beta chain and its context. Trimming at V came to 1 base and at J to 7 bases, leaving 11 bases not matched to a gene. The germline gives CDR1 LNHNV, CDR2 YYDKDF (reference sequence). The CDR3 has 16 amino acids. The data derive from a study of T cell responses to AZD1222 COVID-19 vaccine. Only in-frame clones appear in the TCRdb table, and some are missing; sequencing was by immunoSEQ multiplex PCR. The sample consists of 110,000 to 150,000 clones, less than 95% of them appearing once. Sequencing was performed on peripheral blood, taken on day 0 of AZD1222 vaccination. This chain connects TRBV15 to TRBJ1-2; TRBD1 agrees at 8 bases. The sequence came from an adult in good health. The CDR3 region is CATSRGANRGRSGYTF. The CDR3 nucleotides read TGTGCCACCAGCAGAGGGGCTAACAGGGGGAGGTCTGGCTACACCTTC.